The next 20 T cell receptor beta chains were all read from a single sample in a study of cytomegalovirus exposure and HLA in healthy donors. The PCR contained 60 Vbeta and 13 Jbeta primers. This table comes from immunoSEQ multiplex PCR, and its TCRdb copy is limited to in-frame clones, with some not included. The data show about 230,000 clones, around 80% seen once. The sequenced sample consisted of PBMCs. The receptor set was obtained from a boy aged 5-17 years in good health and CMV-seronegative.

The V gene is TRBV29-1, the J gene TRBJ2-1; no clear D. Trimming pared 6 bases from V and 2 bases from J, leaving 8 bases between. CDR3 size: 12 residues. From germline, CDR1 is SQVTM and CDR2 ANQGSEA. CDR3 in amino acids: CSVVQTYNEQFF. In DNA form, the CDR3 reads TGCAGCGTCGTTCAGACCTACAATGAGCAGTTCTTC.

This clone has a single count. V is TRBV6-1 and J is TRBJ1-1; D not resolved. The CDR3 is 13 residues long. Trimming removed 8 bases from V and 5 bases from J, with 15 bases in between. Germline V lookup: CDR1 MNHNS, CDR2 SASEGT. CDR3 protein: CASQLYGVTEAFF. The CDR3 bases are TGTGCCAGCCAATTATACGGGGTTACTGAAGCTTTCTTT.

CDR3 in amino acids: CASSLVATNEKLFF. CDR3 nucleotide sequence: TGCGCCAGCAGCCTAGTCGCAACTAATGAAAAACTGTTTTTT. The chain couples TRBV4-1 to TRBJ1-4; no definite D call. Trimming took off 4 bases at V and 0 bases at J, with 6 bases between the two ends. CDR3 length equals 14 residues. CDR1 and CDR2 (germline): MGHRA, YSYEKL.

The V gene is TRBV15, the J gene TRBJ2-7, with 10 bases matching TRBD1. The CDR3 has 14 residues. Germline V gene lookup returns CDR1 LNHNV and CDR2 YYDKDF (reference sequence). J was trimmed by 7 bases and V by 5 bases; bases with no gene match: 8. CDR3: CATSGDRGHREQYF. Here the CDR3 DNA reads TGTGCCACCAGCGGGGACAGGGGACATCGGGAGCAGTACTTC. The entire variable domain, with the rest obtained from reference TRBV15 and TRBJ2-7, is as follows: DAMVIQNPRYQVTQFGKPVTLSCSQTLNHNVMYWYQQKSSQAPKLLFHYYDKDFNNEADTPDNFQSRRPNTSFCFLDIRSPGLGDTAMYLCATSGDRGHREQYFGPGTRLTVT.

The V call is TRBV5-1, the J call TRBJ2-3; TRBD2 aligns across 7 bases. V trimming: 5 bases; J trimming: 3 bases; junction bases outside the gene matches: 6. The CDR3 runs to 14 residues. Per the germline V gene, CDR1 is SGHRS and CDR2 is YFSETQ. The CDR3 nucleotides read TGCGCCAGCAGAAGAACTAGCGAAACAGATACGCAGTATTTT. Protein: CASRRTSETDTQYF. Full variable domain (missing parts from reference TRBV5-1 and TRBJ2-3): KAGVTQTPRYLIKTRGQQVTLSCSPISGHRSVSWYQQTPGQGLQFLFEYFSETQRNKGNFPGRFSGRQFSNSRSEMNVSTLELGDSALYLCASRRTSETDTQYFGPGTRLTVL.

The V gene is TRBV19, the J gene TRBJ2-3; possible D gene TRBD2, 6 bases. The CDR3 contains 16 residues. V was pared by 4 bases and J by 4 bases, with 18 bases between. Germline V gives CDR1 LNHDA, CDR2 SQIVND (reference sequence). CDR3 DNA sequence: TGTGCCAGTAGTAGGGGCCGTTGGGAGGCCCCAGATACGCAGTATTTT. This codes for CASSRGRWEAPDTQYF.

V usage is TRBV5-4 and J usage is TRBJ2-3, with TRBD1 as a possible D gene (6 bases). The CDR3 covers 15 residues. Germline values: CDR1 SGHNT, CDR2 YYREEE (reference sequence). Trimming shortened V by 4 bases and J by 5 bases, and 17 bases separated the two germline ends. Here the CDR3 reads CASSDRSGVKDTQYF. CDR3 DNA: TGTGCCAGCAGCGACCGTTCAGGGGTCAAAGATACGCAGTATTTT. The full variable domain, its missing parts supplied by reference TRBV5-4 and TRBJ2-3, is ETGVTQSPTHLIKTRGQQVTLRCSSQSGHNTVSWYQQALGQGPQFIFQYYREEENGRGNFPPRFSGLQFPNYSSELNVNALELDDSALYLCASSDRSGVKDTQYFGPGTRLTVL.

The chain has TRBV11-2 and TRBJ1-3; D not resolved. This CDR3 has 16 residues. Germline lookup yields CDR1 SGHAT and CDR2 FQNNGV. Trimming left V 2 bases short and J 4 bases short, with 15 bases between. The CDR3 reads CASSLIKEARGNTIYF. CDR3 sequence (DNA): TGTGCCAGCAGCTTAATCAAGGAGGCACGGGGAAACACCATATATTTT.

This clone was recorded a few times. V gene TRBV7-9 combines with J gene TRBJ1-1; D may be TRBD1 (5 bases). CDR3 length: 17 amino acids. V was clipped by 6 bases and J by 5 bases, with 25 bases between them. Germline CDR1 reads SEHNR; CDR2 reads FQNEAQ (reference sequence). CDR3 in DNA: TGTGCCAGCAGTTTCCTAGGAGGGGCGAAGAAAAGGACTGAAGCTTTCTTT. This sequence encodes CASSFLGGAKKRTEAFF.

This clone has more than one count but fewer than ten. This chain links TRBV18 with TRBJ1-2, with 7 positions matching TRBD1. CDR1 is KGHSH, CDR2 LQKENI, per germline. V dropped 2 bases and J dropped 8; count of bases not matched to a gene: 5. The CDR3 spans 13 residues. Written as DNA, the CDR3 is TGTGCCAGCTCACCAGAGCACAGGGGAGGCTACACCTTC. It codes for CASSPEHRGGYTF.

This chain uses TRBV11-3 with TRBJ2-7; a possible D gene is TRBD2 (6 bases). Deletions cut 1 base from V and 3 bases from J, with 10 bases between. In germline, CDR1 is SGHNT, CDR2 YENEEA. The CDR3 spans 14 residues. The CDR3 here is CASSLGGDHYEQYF. As DNA, the CDR3 is TGTGCCAGCAGCTTAGGCGGGGACCACTACGAGCAGTACTTC.

This clone was counted between two and nine times. The rearrangement joins TRBV30 to TRBJ2-5, with D perhaps TRBD1 (5 bases). CDR1 and CDR2 (germline): GTSNPN, SVGIG (reference sequence). This CDR3 spans 13 amino acids. Deletions cut 4 bases from V and 2 bases from J, with 11 bases between. CDR3 amino acids: CAWIRRDQETQYF. In DNA, the CDR3 is TGTGCCTGGATTCGCAGGGATCAAGAGACCCAGTACTTC.

The rearrangement links TRBV19 to TRBJ1-1, with 8 nucleotides matching TRBD1. From germline, CDR1 is LNHDA and CDR2 SQIVND (reference sequence). This CDR3 has 16 residues. V was pared by 4 bases and J by 0 bases, with 7 bases of the junction left unmatched. CDR3 loop: CASSTRGRNVNTEAFF. CDR3 DNA sequence: TGTGCCAGTAGTACCAGGGGGCGGAACGTGAACACTGAAGCTTTCTTT.

V is TRBV5-1 and J is TRBJ2-5, with D perhaps matching TRBD1 (5 bases). Looked up from germline, CDR1 is SGHRS and CDR2 is YFSETQ. The CDR3 is made up of 17 amino acids. Trimming cost V 0 bases and J 2 bases, with 17 bases left between them. The CDR3 loop is CASSLGVTESSQETQYF. The CDR3 bases are TGCGCCAGCAGCTTGGGAGTGACAGAGTCCTCTCAAGAGACCCAGTACTTC. Combining the CDR3 with reference TRBV5-1 and TRBJ2-5 gives the whole variable domain KAGVTQTPRYLIKTRGQQVTLSCSPISGHRSVSWYQQTPGQGLQFLFEYFSETQRNKGNFPGRFSGRQFSNSRSEMNVSTLELGDSALYLCASSLGVTESSQETQYFGPGTRLLVL.

V and J are TRBV11-2 and TRBJ1-6; D perhaps matches TRBD1 (6 bases). The CDR3 is 16 residues long. CDR1 is SGHAT, CDR2 FQNNGV, per germline. The V gene lost 3 bases and the J gene lost 4 bases, with 13 bases spanning the gap. CDR3 DNA: TGTGCCAGCAGCTTGGACGGACAGTTTTATAATTCACCCCTCCACTTT. This encodes CASSLDGQFYNSPLHF.

The sample holds one count of this clone. The V call is TRBV7-2, the J call TRBJ2-1; D gene unclear. CDR3 length: 15 residues. The V gene lost 1 base and the J gene lost 7 bases, with 14 bases spanning the gap. Per the germline V gene, CDR1 is SGHTA and CDR2 is FQGNSA. The CDR3 region is CASSLEVALVNEQFF. The CDR3 DNA follows: TGTGCCAGCAGCTTAGAAGTAGCCCTGGTGAATGAGCAGTTCTTC.

This chain joins TRBV5-4 and TRBJ2-7; TRBD2 is a possible D gene (5 bases). Trimming stripped 4 bases from V and 2 bases from J, with 10 bases between. CDR3 length: 13 amino acids. Germline V gives CDR1 SGHNT, CDR2 YYREEE (reference sequence). CDR3 region: CASSRTVTYEQYF. The CDR3 DNA is TGTGCCAGCAGCCGGACTGTTACCTACGAGCAGTACTTC.

This chain joins TRBV11-3 and TRBJ1-4; D possibly corresponds to TRBD1 (5 bases). Germline-derived CDR1 and CDR2 are SGHNT and YENEEA. The V end was cut by 2 bases, the J end by 7 bases, with 11 bases between. This CDR3 has 14 amino acids. DNA for the CDR3: TGTGCCAGCAGCTTATTACCCAGGGCTGAAAAACTGTTTTTT. Translated: CASSLLPRAEKLFF. The full variable domain, rest sourced from reference TRBV11-3 and TRBJ1-4, is EAGVVQSPRYKIIEKKQPVAFWCNPISGHNTLYWYLQNLGQGPELLIRYENEEAVDDSQLPKDRFSAERLKGVDSTLKIQPAELGDSAVYLCASSLLPRAEKLFFGSGTQLSVL.

CDR3 sequence reads: CASSLARGTRGEKLFF. The CDR3 DNA is TGTGCCAGCAGCTTAGCGCGGGGAACGCGGGGTGAAAAACTGTTTTTT. The V call is TRBV7-9, the J call TRBJ1-4; D call uncertain. Germline CDR1 reads SEHNR; CDR2 reads FQNEAQ (reference sequence). This CDR3 is 16 amino acids long. Trimming took off 0 bases at V and 7 bases at J, with 15 bases between the two ends.

The chain uses TRBV7-9 and TRBJ1-1; D is undetermined. The CDR3 is 15 amino acids. Between the trimmed V and J ends, which lost 1 base and 11 bases, there was a span of 20 bases. Germline V gives CDR1 SEHNR, CDR2 FQNEAQ (reference sequence). CDR3 bases: TGTGCCAGCAGCTTAGTGCCGGGAAGGGCATTTGAGGCTTTCTTT. Translating gives CASSLVPGRAFEAFF.